These T cell receptor beta chains were read from a single sample in a study of cytomegalovirus exposure and HLA in healthy donors. The data were produced by immunoSEQ multiplex PCR, yet TCRdb's version contains in-frame clones alone and is incomplete. The profile shows roughly 130,000 clones, 88% of them singletons. The sequenced material came from PBMCs. The origin of the receptors is a man aged 30-40 years in good health and CMV-seronegative. Both conserved end residues are part of each CDR3. A D gene is named only where the DNA matches it firmly. The listing skips clone size in some rows; elsewhere it reads once, few, many or a size class.

clone_size	v_call	j_call	d_call	cdr3_nt	cdr3_aa
.	TRBV25-1	TRBJ2-1	TRBD1	TGTGCCAGCAGTGATCTGCCTTTGACAGGGGGGCGGAATGAGCAGTTCTTC	CASSDLPLTGGRNEQFF
.	TRBV4-1	TRBJ2-7	.	TGCGCCAGCAGCCAAGAGCCCGACCAATACTTTGACAGAACAAACATCTACGAGCAGTACTTC	CASSQEPDQYFDRTNIYEQYF
few	TRBV7-3	TRBJ2-2	TRBD2	TGTGCCAGCAGCTTAACGGCGGGAGCTGACACCGGGGAGCTGTTTTTT	CASSLTAGADTGELFF
.	TRBV10-3	TRBJ1-1	.	TGTGCCGTCGGAGGGACCGAAGCTTTCTTT	CAVGGTEAFF
once	TRBV9	TRBJ1-2	TRBD1	TGTGCCAGCAGCGGGTACGACGAATCGGGACAGGGGGCCCTTGGCTATGGCTACACCTTC	CASSGYDESGQGALGYGYTF
.	TRBV2	TRBJ2-1	TRBD1	TGTGCCAGCAGTGCTCGAAGAGGACAGGCCAATGAGCAGTTCTTC	CASSARRGQANEQFF
.	TRBV10-1	TRBJ2-3	.	TGCGCCAGCTCGGAGGGCGAGAATACGCAGTATTTT	CASSEGENTQYF
few	TRBV9	TRBJ2-1	TRBD1	TGTGCCAGCAGCCCGAGGGGACAGGGTTCGAATGAGCAGTTCTTC	CASSPRGQGSNEQFF
.	TRBV5-1	TRBJ2-7	.	TGCGCCAGCAGAATGACAGGTGACGGCGTCGAGCAGTACTTC	CASRMTGDGVEQYF
.	TRBV6-5	TRBJ2-7	.	TGTGCCAGCAGTTACAGGGGGAAGTCCTACGAGCAGTACTTC	CASSYRGKSYEQYF
.	TRBV28	TRBJ2-1	.	TGTGCCAGCAGTACCCACTGGAACTCGGAGGGCAATGAGCAGTTCTTC	CASSTHWNSEGNEQFF
once	TRBV5-1	TRBJ2-3	.	TGCGCCAGCACCTGGACTAGCACAGATACGCAGTATTTT	CASTWTSTDTQYF
.	TRBV2	TRBJ1-5	TRBD1	TGTGCCAGCAATACAGGGGGCTTGGGCAATCAGCCCCAGCATTTT	CASNTGGLGNQPQHF
.	TRBV6-1	TRBJ1-2	TRBD1	TGTGCCAGCAGTGCCATGGGTGGACAGGGGGCTAAGGGCTACACCTTC	CASSAMGGQGAKGYTF
.	TRBV18	TRBJ2-2	.	TGTGCCAGCTCCCTTTACAGGATAAAGGCCTCCGGGGAGCTGTTTTTT	CASSLYRIKASGELFF
.	TRBV6-6	TRBJ2-2	.	TGTGCCAGCAGTTATATGGTCCAGGGAACCGGGGAGCTGTTTTTT	CASSYMVQGTGELFF
.	TRBV5-1	TRBJ2-3	.	TGCGCCAGCAGCTTGCTTCCCCTAGATACGCAGTATTTT	CASSLLPLDTQYF
.	TRBV2	TRBJ1-5	.	TGTGCCAGCAGTGACAGGGGTGGCAATCAGCCCCAGCATTTT	CASSDRGGNQPQHF
.	TRBV19	TRBJ1-4	.	TGTGCCAGAACCCAGGTGCTGTTTTTT	CARTQVLFF
.	TRBV23-1	TRBJ1-1	.	TGCGCCACCCCAGGGACTAACGAAGCTTTCTTT	CATPGTNEAFF
once	TRBV5-6	TRBJ1-2	TRBD1	TGTGCCACTCTAAGGACAGGGCTTAGCTATGGCTACACCTTC	CATLRTGLSYGYTF
.	TRBV19	TRBJ1-5	.	TGTGCCAGTAGTATCGGGAATTCGTATCAGCCCCAGCATTTT	CASSIGNSYQPQHF
.	TRBV27	TRBJ1-2	TRBD1	TGTGCCAGCAGTTTCGTCCGTCCCCTGACCTTCGGGACAGTGATCTACACCTTC	CASSFVRPLTFGTVIYTF
.	TRBV11-2	TRBJ2-1	.	TGTGCCACTCAAAGCCACGGGAGTTACAATGAGCAGTTCTTC	CATQSHGSYNEQFF
.	TRBV5-4	TRBJ2-7	.	TGTGCCAGCAGCTTGTGGGGGACCCTAGGGGGAGAGCAGTACTTC	CASSLWGTLGGEQYF
few	TRBV29-1	TRBJ1-2	.	TGCAGCGTTAATCAGATCTCAGGCCGGTCCGGCTATGGCTACACCTTC	CSVNQISGRSGYGYTF
.	TRBV15	TRBJ1-1	TRBD1	TGTGCCACCAGCAGGATTGGACAGGGCGAAGCTTTCTTT	CATSRIGQGEAFF
.	TRBV5-1	TRBJ2-7	.	TGCGCCAGCAGCTTTGGGGGGACGACCTACGAGCAGTACTTC	CASSFGGTTYEQYF
.	TRBV10-3	TRBJ1-2	.	TGTGCCACCTCGGACCCAGGGAGGAAGCTCTATGGCTACACCTTC	CATSDPGRKLYGYTF
.	TRBV4-3	TRBJ2-7	.	TGCGCCAGCAGCCAGTCGTTTGGCAGCTCCTACGAGCAGTACTTC	CASSQSFGSSYEQYF
.	TRBV10-3	TRBJ2-3	.	TGTGCCATCAGTGAGTCGAGACTTTCTGGAGCCGGAGATACGCAGTATTTT	CAISESRLSGAGDTQYF
.	TRBV10-3	TRBJ2-1	.	TGTGCCATCAGTGACCCGAGCCCGGTCTACAATGAGCAGTTCTTC	CAISDPSPVYNEQFF
.	TRBV14	TRBJ1-6	TRBD1	TGTGCCAGCAGCCAAGATCGACAGGGTGGCTCACCCCTCCACTTT	CASSQDRQGGSPLHF
.	TRBV2	TRBJ2-1	TRBD2	TGTGCCAGCGGAATGTTAAGCGGGAGCGATGAGCAGTTCTTC	CASGMLSGSDEQFF
.	TRBV6-5	TRBJ2-4	.	TGTGCCAGCACAGGGGCCAAAAACATTCAGTACTTC	CASTGAKNIQYF
once	TRBV9	TRBJ1-4	TRBD1	TGTGCCAGCAGCGTGGGGACAGGTAATGAAAAACTGTTTTTT	CASSVGTGNEKLFF
.	TRBV19	TRBJ2-7	.	TGTGCCAGTTCCGTAGCGGACGCCTACGAGCAGTACTTC	CASSVADAYEQYF
.	TRBV6-5	TRBJ2-1	TRBD2	TGTGCCAGCAGCCCTAACCCCGGGACTAGCAATGAGCAGTTCTTC	CASSPNPGTSNEQFF
.	TRBV5-1	TRBJ2-3	TRBD1	TGCGCCAGCAGCCCGACAGGGTCTATTAGCACAGATACGCAGTATTTT	CASSPTGSISTDTQYF
.	TRBV5-1	TRBJ1-3	.	TGCGCCAGCAGCCCACAGACGACAGCGGGCCACACCATATATTTT	CASSPQTTAGHTIYF
.	TRBV6-1	TRBJ1-2	TRBD1	TGTGCCAGCAGCTACGGACAGGGCGAGGTCGGCTACACCTTC	CASSYGQGEVGYTF
once	TRBV6-4	TRBJ1-6	.	TGTGCCAGCAGTGAGACAGTCAATTCACCCCTCCACTTT	CASSETVNSPLHF
.	TRBV5-1	TRBJ1-1	TRBD1	TGCGCCAGCGGAGGGACAGAGACACTGAACACTGAAGCTTTCTTT	CASGGTETLNTEAFF
.	TRBV30	TRBJ1-1	.	TGTGCCTGGAGTGAGGAGGGCCGCACTGAAGCTTTCTTT	CAWSEEGRTEAFF
.	TRBV2	TRBJ2-3	.	TGTGCCAGCAGTGATTTGGGTAGGGGGGCGACAGGGCGGGAAGATACGCAGTATTTT	CASSDLGRGATGREDTQYF
.	TRBV5-6	TRBJ2-5	TRBD2	TGTGCCAGCAGCTTGTCGCTAGCGGGAGTAAATGAGACCCAGTACTTC	CASSLSLAGVNETQYF